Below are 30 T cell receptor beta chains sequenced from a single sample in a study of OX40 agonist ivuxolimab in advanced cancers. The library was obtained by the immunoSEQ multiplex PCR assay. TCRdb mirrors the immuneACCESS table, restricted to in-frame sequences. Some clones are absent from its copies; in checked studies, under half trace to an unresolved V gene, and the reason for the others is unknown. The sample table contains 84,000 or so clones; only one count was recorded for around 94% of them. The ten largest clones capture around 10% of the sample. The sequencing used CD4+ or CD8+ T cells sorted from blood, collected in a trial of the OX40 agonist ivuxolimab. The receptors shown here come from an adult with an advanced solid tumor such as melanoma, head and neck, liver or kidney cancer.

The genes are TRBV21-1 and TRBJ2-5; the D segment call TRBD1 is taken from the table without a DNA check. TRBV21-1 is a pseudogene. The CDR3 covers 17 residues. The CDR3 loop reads CASSKEWPGQGEETQYF. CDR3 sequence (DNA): TGTGCCAGCAGCAAAGAGTGGCCGGGACAGGGGGAAGAGACCCAGTACTTC.

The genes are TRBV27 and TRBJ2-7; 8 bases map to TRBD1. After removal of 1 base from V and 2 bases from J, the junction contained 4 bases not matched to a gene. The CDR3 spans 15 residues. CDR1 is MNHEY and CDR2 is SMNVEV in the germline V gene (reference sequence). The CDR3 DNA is TGTGCCAGCAGTTTATTTGGACAGGGACCCTACGAGCAGTACTTC. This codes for CASSLFGQGPYEQYF.

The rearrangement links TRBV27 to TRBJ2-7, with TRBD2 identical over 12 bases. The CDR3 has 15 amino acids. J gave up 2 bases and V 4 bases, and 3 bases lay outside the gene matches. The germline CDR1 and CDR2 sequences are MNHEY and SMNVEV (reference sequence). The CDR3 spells CASSYASGRAYEQYF. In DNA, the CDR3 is TGTGCCAGCAGTTATGCTAGCGGGAGGGCCTACGAGCAGTACTTC.

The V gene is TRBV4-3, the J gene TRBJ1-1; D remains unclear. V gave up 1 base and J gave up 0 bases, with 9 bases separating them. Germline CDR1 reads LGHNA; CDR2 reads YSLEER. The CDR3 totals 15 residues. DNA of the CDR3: TGCGCCAGCAGCCAAGGGGCCTTTTTGAACACTGAAGCTTTCTTT. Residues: CASSQGAFLNTEAFF.

For the CDR3, the DNA is TGTGCCTGGAGTTGGAACTCCTACAATGAGCAGTTCTTC. As protein: CAWSWNSYNEQFF. V usage is TRBV30 and J usage is TRBJ2-1; D is undetermined. Between the trimmed V and J ends, which lost 2 bases and 0 bases, there was a span of 5 bases. Germline V CDR1 and CDR2: GTSNPN, SVGIG (reference sequence). This CDR3 region has 13 residues.

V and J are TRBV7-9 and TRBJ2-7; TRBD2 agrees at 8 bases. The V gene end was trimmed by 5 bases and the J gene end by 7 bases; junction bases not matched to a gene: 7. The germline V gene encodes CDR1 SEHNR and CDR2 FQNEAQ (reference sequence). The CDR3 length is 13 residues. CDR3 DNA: TGTGCCAGCAGCCCGGGGGGGACTCGGGAGCAGTACTTC. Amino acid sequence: CASSPGGTREQYF.

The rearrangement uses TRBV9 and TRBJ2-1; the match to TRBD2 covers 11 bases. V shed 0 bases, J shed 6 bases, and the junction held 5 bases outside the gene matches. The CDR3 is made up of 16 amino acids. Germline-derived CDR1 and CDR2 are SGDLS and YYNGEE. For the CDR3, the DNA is TGTGCCAGCAGCGTAGATGTAGCGGGAGGGATCAATGAGCAGTTCTTC. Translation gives CASSVDVAGGINEQFF.

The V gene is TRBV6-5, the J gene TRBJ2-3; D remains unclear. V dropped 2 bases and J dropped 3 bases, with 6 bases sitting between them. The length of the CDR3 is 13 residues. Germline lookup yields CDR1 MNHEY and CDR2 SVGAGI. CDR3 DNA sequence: TGTGCCAGCAGTTACGGCGGAACAGATACGCAGTATTTT. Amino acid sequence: CASSYGGTDTQYF.

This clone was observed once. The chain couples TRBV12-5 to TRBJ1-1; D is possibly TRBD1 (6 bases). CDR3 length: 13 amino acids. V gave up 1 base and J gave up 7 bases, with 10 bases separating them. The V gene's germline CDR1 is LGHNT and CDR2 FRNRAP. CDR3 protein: CASGLAGGLEAFF. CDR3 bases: TGTGCTAGTGGTTTGGCCGGGGGGCTTGAAGCTTTCTTT.

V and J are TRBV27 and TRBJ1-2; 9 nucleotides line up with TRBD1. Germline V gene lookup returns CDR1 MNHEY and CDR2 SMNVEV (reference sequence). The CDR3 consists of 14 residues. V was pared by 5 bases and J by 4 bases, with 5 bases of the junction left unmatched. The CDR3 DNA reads TGTGCCAGCAGTCCCACAGGGGGCGGCTATGGCTACACCTTC. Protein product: CASSPTGGGYGYTF.

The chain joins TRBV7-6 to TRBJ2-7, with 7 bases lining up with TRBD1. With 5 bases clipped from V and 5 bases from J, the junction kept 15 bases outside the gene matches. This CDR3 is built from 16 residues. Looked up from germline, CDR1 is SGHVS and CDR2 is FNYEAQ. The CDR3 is CASSPSTGAEPHEQYF. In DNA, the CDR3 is TGTGCCAGCAGCCCGTCAACAGGGGCCGAACCCCACGAGCAGTACTTC.

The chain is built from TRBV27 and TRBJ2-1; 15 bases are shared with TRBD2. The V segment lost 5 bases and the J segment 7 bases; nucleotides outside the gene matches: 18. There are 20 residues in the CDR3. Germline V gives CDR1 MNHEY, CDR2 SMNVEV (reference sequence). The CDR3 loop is CASSGGTSGRRGGLTNEQFF. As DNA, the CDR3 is TGTGCCAGCAGTGGGGGGACTAGCGGGAGGAGGGGAGGGCTTACAAATGAGCAGTTCTTC.

CDR3 residues: CASSTPATPYEQYF. The CDR3 region has the DNA TGTGCCAGCAGCACCCCCGCGACTCCGTACGAGCAGTACTTC. The chain joins TRBV7-9 to TRBJ2-7; no firm D call. CDR1 SEHNR and CDR2 FQNEAQ come from the germline V gene (reference sequence). This CDR3 has 14 residues. Between the trimmed V and J ends, which lost 5 bases and 4 bases, there was a span of 15 bases.

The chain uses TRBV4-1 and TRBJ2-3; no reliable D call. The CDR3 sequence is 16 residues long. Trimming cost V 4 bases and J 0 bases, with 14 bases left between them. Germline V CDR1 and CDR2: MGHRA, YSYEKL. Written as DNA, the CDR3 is TGCGCCAGCAGCCTCATAGGTTCAACTAGCACAGATACGCAGTATTTT. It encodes CASSLIGSTSTDTQYF.

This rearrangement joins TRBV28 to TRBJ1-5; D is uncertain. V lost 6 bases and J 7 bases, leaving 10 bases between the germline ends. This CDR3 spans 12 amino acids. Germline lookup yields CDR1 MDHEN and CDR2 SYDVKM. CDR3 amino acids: CASRPVGQPQHF. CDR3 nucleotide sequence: TGTGCCAGCAGACCCGTCGGGCAGCCCCAGCATTTT.

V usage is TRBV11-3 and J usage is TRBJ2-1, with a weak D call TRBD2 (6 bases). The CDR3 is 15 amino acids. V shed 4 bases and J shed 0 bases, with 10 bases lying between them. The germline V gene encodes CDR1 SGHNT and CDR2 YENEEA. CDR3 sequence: CASSSDGSSYNEQFF. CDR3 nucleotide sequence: TGTGCCAGCAGCTCGGACGGGAGCTCCTACAATGAGCAGTTCTTC.

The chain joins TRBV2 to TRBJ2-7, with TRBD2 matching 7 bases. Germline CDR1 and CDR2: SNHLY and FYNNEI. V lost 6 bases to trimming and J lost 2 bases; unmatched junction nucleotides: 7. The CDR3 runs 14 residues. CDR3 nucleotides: TGTGCCAGCAGGGGGGGAGGGGCCACCTACGAGCAGTACTTC. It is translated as CASRGGGATYEQYF.

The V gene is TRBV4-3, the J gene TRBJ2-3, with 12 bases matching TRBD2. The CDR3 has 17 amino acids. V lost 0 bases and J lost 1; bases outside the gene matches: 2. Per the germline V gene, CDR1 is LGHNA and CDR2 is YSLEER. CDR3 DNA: TGCGCCAGCAGCCAAGATAGACTAGCGGGAGGCACAGATACGCAGTATTTT. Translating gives CASSQDRLAGGTDTQYF.

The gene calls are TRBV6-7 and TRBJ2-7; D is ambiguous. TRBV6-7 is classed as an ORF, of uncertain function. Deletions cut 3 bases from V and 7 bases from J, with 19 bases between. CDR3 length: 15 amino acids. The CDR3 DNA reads TGTGCCAGCAGTTATTGGACCGGACCTAGGATGGAGCAGTACTTC. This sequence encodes CASSYWTGPRMEQYF.

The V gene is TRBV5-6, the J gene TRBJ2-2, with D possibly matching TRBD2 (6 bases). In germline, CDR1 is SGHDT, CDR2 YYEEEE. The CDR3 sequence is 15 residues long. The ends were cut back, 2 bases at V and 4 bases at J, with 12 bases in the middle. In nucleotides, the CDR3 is TGTGCCAGCAGCTTTCGAGCGACTAGCACCGGGGAGCTGTTTTTT. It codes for CASSFRATSTGELFF.

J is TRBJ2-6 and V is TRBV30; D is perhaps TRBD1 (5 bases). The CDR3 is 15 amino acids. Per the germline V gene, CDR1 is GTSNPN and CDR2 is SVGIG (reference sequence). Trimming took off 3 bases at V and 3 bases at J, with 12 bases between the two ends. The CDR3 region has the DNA TGTGCCTGGAGCCCAGGGATCAGTGGGGCCAACGTCCTGACTTTC. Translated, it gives CAWSPGISGANVLTF.

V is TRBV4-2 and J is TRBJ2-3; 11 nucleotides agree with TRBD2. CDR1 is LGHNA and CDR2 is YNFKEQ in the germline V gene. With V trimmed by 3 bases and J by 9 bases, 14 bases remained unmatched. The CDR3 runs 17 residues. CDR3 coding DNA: TGTGCCAGCAGCCAGGGCGGCCTAGCGGGAGGCCCAATGACGCAGTATTTT. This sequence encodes CASSQGGLAGGPMTQYF.

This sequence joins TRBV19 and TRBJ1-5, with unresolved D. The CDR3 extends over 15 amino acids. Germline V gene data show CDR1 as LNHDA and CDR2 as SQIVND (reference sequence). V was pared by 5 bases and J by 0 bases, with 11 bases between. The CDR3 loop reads CASSGIVYSNQPQHF. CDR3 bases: TGTGCCAGTAGTGGGATCGTCTATAGCAATCAGCCCCAGCATTTT.

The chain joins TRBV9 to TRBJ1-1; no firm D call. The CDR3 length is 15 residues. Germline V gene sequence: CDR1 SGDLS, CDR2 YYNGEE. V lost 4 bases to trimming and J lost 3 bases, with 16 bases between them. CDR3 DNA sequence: TGTGCCAGCAGCTCCCGAACCGACACATACACTGAAGCTTTCTTT. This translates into CASSSRTDTYTEAFF.

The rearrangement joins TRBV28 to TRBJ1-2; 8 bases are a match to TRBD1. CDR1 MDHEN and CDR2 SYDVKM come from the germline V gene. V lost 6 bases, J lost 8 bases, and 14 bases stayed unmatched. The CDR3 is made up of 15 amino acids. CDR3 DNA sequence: TGTGCCAGCAGGCCCTTCACCCAGGGGGCGGGGGGCTACACCTTC. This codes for CASRPFTQGAGGYTF.

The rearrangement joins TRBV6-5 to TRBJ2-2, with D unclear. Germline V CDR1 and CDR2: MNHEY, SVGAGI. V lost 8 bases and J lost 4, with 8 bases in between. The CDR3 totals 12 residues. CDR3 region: CASSPGTGELFF. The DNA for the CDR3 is TGTGCCAGCTCTCCCGGCACCGGGGAGCTGTTTTTT.

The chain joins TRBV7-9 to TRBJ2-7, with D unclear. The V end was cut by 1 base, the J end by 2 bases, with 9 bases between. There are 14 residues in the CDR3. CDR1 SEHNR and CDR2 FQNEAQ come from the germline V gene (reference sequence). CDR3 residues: CASSLDLATYEQYF. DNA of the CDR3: TGTGCCAGCAGCTTAGATCTGGCCACCTACGAGCAGTACTTC.

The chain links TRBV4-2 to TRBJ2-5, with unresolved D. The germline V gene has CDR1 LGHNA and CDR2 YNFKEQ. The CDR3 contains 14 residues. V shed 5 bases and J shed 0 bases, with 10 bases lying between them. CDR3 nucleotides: TGTGCCAGCAGCTTCTCGGACCACCAAGAGACCCAGTACTTC. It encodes CASSFSDHQETQYF.

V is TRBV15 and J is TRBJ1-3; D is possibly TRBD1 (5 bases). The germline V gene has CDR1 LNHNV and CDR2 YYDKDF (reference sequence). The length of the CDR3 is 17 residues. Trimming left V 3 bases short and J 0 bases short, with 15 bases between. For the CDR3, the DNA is TGTGCCACCAGCAGGGGGGACCTGAGGATCTCTGGAAACACCATATATTTT. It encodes CATSRGDLRISGNTIYF. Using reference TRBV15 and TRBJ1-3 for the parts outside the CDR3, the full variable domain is DAMVIQNPRYQVTQFGKPVTLSCSQTLNHNVMYWYQQKSSQAPKLLFHYYDKDFNNEADTPDNFQSRRPNTSFCFLDIRSPGLGDTAMYLCATSRGDLRISGNTIYFGEGSWLTVV.

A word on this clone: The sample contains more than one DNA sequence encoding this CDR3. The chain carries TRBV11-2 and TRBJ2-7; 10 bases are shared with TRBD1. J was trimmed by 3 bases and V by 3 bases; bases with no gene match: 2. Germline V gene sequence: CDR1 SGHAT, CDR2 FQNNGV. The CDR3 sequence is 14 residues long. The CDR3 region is CASSLGQGNYEQYF. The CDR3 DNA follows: TGTGCCAGCAGCTTGGGACAGGGGAACTACGAGCAGTACTTC.